What follows are 15 T cell receptor beta chains derived from one specimen sequenced in a study of T cell responses to AZD1222 COVID-19 vaccine. The method was immunoSEQ multiplex PCR; TCRdb's version includes in-frame clones alone and lacks a portion of them. Of over 25,000 clones in the sample, 78% were seen once. The specimen comprised peripheral blood, sampled on day 0 of AZD1222 vaccination. These receptors were collected from an adult in good health.

The genes are TRBV2 and TRBJ1-5; 9 bases are shared with TRBD1. V shed 6 bases and J 7 bases; nucleotides not matched to a gene: 7. CDR1 is SNHLY, CDR2 FYNNEI, per germline. The CDR3 extends over 14 amino acids. CDR3 in DNA: TGTGCCAGCAGGTTAGACAGGGGGGGCCAGCCCCAGCATTTT. Translation gives CASRLDRGGQPQHF.

Concerning this clone itself: At one boundary the junction diverges from the germline segment, which might be a read error. The V gene is TRBV11-2, the J gene TRBJ2-7, with 9 bases lining up with TRBD1. This CDR3 contains 14 residues. Germline CDR1 is SGHAT and CDR2 is FQNNGV. CDR3 nucleotides: TGTGCCAGCAGCCCCTCCGGGACAGGGATTGCAGGCCACTTC. This translates into CASSPSGTGIAGHF.

The chain combines TRBV6-6 with TRBJ2-1; no clear D gene. The germline gives CDR1 MNHNY, CDR2 SVGAGI (reference sequence). Trimming stripped 4 bases from V and 0 bases from J, with 10 bases between. The CDR3 runs to 15 residues. The CDR3 loop reads CASSSNRVSYNEQFF. CDR3 nucleotide sequence: TGTGCCAGCAGTTCCAACCGGGTCTCCTACAATGAGCAGTTCTTC.

This chain connects TRBV5-1 to TRBJ1-2, with D hard to call. The germline gives CDR1 SGHRS, CDR2 YFSETQ. V lost 3 bases and J 5 bases, leaving 8 bases between the germline ends. The CDR3 consists of 12 residues. The CDR3 bases are TGCGCCAGCAGCTCGGACGGTTATGGCTACACCTTC. The encoded protein is CASSSDGYGYTF.

The CDR3 region has the DNA TGTGCCAGCAGTCTTCAGGGCTACGAGCAGTACGTC. Translating gives CASSLQGYEQYV. The rearrangement links TRBV2 to TRBJ2-7; a weak D match, TRBD1 (5 bases). Trimming left V 5 bases short and J 3 bases short, with 8 bases between. CDR3 length: 12 residues. CDR1 is SNHLY, CDR2 FYNNEI, per germline.

A few counts support this clone. V usage is TRBV11-2 and J usage is TRBJ1-1; 8 bases line up with TRBD1. J gave up 5 bases and V 2 bases, and 7 bases lay outside the gene matches. Germline V lookup: CDR1 SGHAT, CDR2 FQNNGV. The CDR3 runs 15 residues. As DNA, the CDR3 is TGTGCCAGCAGCTTAACGGACAGGGCTTATACTGAAGCTTTCTTT. As protein: CASSLTDRAYTEAFF.

This chain links TRBV5-1 with TRBJ1-2; 10 bases are a match to TRBD1. CDR3 size: 14 residues. The ends lost 5 bases at V and 8 bases at J; junction bases unmatched: 9. CDR1 and CDR2 (germline): SGHRS, YFSETQ. CDR3 amino acids: CASRPGQGRAGYTF. DNA of the CDR3: TGCGCCAGCAGACCGGGACAGGGGAGGGCGGGCTACACCTTC.

This clone was seen once. The chain carries TRBV28 and TRBJ2-3, with a possible D match to TRBD2 (6 bases). The CDR3 runs to 14 residues. CDR1 MDHEN and CDR2 SYDVKM come from the germline V gene. V dropped 10 bases and J dropped 4 bases, with 18 bases sitting between them. This CDR3 reads CATNLKAGSDTQYF. In DNA, the CDR3 is TGTGCCACCAACCTTAAAGCGGGTTCAGATACGCAGTATTTT.

J is TRBJ1-2 and V is TRBV5-1, with D tentatively TRBD1 (6 bases). The CDR3 spans 13 residues. Trimming cost V 2 bases and J 7 bases, with 12 bases left between them. Germline V lookup: CDR1 SGHRS, CDR2 YFSETQ. CDR3 sequence: CASSFMGASGYTF. DNA for the CDR3: TGCGCCAGCAGCTTCATGGGGGCAAGTGGCTACACCTTC.

As to this clone: At one end, the junction sequence differs from germline, possibly due to a read error. This chain joins TRBV2 and TRBJ1-1, with a weak D call TRBD1 (5 bases). Germline V lookup: CDR1 SNHLY, CDR2 FYNNEI. The CDR3 spans 12 residues. In nucleotides, the CDR3 is TGTGCCAGCAGAGAAGCGGGGGCTGAAGCTTTCTTT. It encodes CASREAGAEAFF.

This clone was observed a few times. The chain carries TRBV5-6 and TRBJ1-1; weak D call: TRBD1 (6 bases). Germline-derived CDR1 and CDR2 are SGHDT and YYEEEE. Trimming left V 5 bases short and J 0 bases short, with 17 bases between. This CDR3 has 16 residues. CDR3 in amino acids: CASRADRLNMNTEAFF. The CDR3 nucleotides are TGTGCCAGCAGGGCCGACAGGCTAAACATGAACACTGAAGCTTTCTTT.

The CDR3 bases are TGCGCCAGCAGTGATACCGGGGACCCCCTAGATACGCAGTATTTT. It translates to CASSDTGDPLDTQYF. The chain combines TRBV10-1 with TRBJ2-3, with D possibly called TRBD1 or TRBD2 (5 bases each). V lost 3 bases, J lost 5 bases, and 15 bases lay in between. The CDR3 sequence is 15 residues long. Germline CDR1 reads WNHNN; CDR2 reads SYGVQD (reference sequence).

This chain links TRBV28 with TRBJ2-1; 10 bases are a match to TRBD1. Germline V gene data show CDR1 as MDHEN and CDR2 as SYDVKM. Unmatched junction bases numbered 12, after V lost 6 bases and J lost 7 bases. The CDR3 contains 16 residues. In DNA form, the CDR3 reads TGTGCCAGCAGGTCAACCGGGACAGGGGTGAGGAATGAGCAGTTCTTC. The encoded protein is CASRSTGTGVRNEQFF.

The V call is TRBV6-6, the J call TRBJ1-6, with D perhaps TRBD1 (5 bases). The CDR3 is made up of 15 amino acids. CDR1 is MNHNY and CDR2 is SVGAGI in the germline V gene (reference sequence). With 0 bases removed from V and 9 bases from J, the gap between germline ends came to 12 bases. CDR3 sequence (DNA): TGTGCCAGCAGTTACTCGGAGGGGACTGCTTCACCCCTCCACTTT. Protein: CASSYSEGTASPLHF.

The genes are TRBV5-1 and TRBJ2-3; D uncertain. CDR3 size: 18 residues. V lost 1 base to trimming and J lost 0 bases, with 18 bases between them. Germline values: CDR1 SGHRS, CDR2 YFSETQ. The DNA for the CDR3 is TGCGCCAGCAGCTTGTTGGCGAGGACGTACGCTAGCACAGATACGCAGTATTTT. Its protein is CASSLLARTYASTDTQYF.